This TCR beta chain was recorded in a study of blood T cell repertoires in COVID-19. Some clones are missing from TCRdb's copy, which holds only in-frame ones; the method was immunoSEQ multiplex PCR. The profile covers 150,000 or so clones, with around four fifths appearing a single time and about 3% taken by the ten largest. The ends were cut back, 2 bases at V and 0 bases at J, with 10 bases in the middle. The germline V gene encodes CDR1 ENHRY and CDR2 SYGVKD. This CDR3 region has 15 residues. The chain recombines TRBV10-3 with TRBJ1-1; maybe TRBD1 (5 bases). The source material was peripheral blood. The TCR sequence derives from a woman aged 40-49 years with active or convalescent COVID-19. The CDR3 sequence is CAISERGGMNTEAFF. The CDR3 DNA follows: TGTGCCATCAGTGAGAGGGGCGGAATGAACACTGAAGCTTTCTTT.